A selection of T cell receptor beta chains follows, all from one sample in a study of cytomegalovirus exposure and HLA in healthy donors. Clones were sequenced by immunoSEQ multiplex PCR, and TCRdb holds only the in-frame ones, with some missing. This table holds around 130,000 clones, around 72% found once. Sequenced material: PBMCs. The origin of the receptors is a woman aged 40 to 50 in good health and CMV-seronegative. Each CDR3 is given with its conserved first and last residue. The D gene is left open where the match is weak. Some rows have no size entry. The others give once, few or many, or a class for an expanded clone.

DNA	CDR3	size	D	V	J
TGCGCCAGCAGCTTGGCCAACTTGAACACTGAAGCTTTCTTT	CASSLANLNTEAFF	few	.	TRBV5-1	TRBJ1-1
TGTGCCAGCAGTTCCGCGGGAATCGGAGGTCAGTACTTC	CASSSAGIGGQYF	.	.	TRBV6-5	TRBJ2-7
TGCAGCGTTGGGGGGGGACTAGCGGGACACAATGAGCAGTTCTTC	CSVGGGLAGHNEQFF	.	TRBD2	TRBV29-1	TRBJ2-1
TGTGCCAGCAGTTTATGGGGACAGGGGGGGAACACTGAAGCTTTCTTT	CASSLWGQGGNTEAFF	.	TRBD1	TRBV28	TRBJ1-1
TGTGCCAGCAGATTGACAGAAGAACCCTACGAGCAGTACTTC	CASRLTEEPYEQYF	.	.	TRBV2	TRBJ2-7
TGTGCCAGCAGCCAGACGACAGGGGTAGGGCAGCCCCAGCATTTT	CASSQTTGVGQPQHF	.	TRBD1	TRBV2	TRBJ1-5
TGTGCCAGTAGTCCAGGGGACAGGGGTCATGGCTACACCTTC	CASSPGDRGHGYTF	.	TRBD1	TRBV19	TRBJ1-2
TGTGCCAGCAGTGACAAAAGCGAGAATGAGCAGTTCTTC	CASSDKSENEQFF	.	.	TRBV6-4	TRBJ2-1
TGTGCCAGCAGATCACCACAGGGCCTTGGCAATCAGCCCCAGCATTTT	CASRSPQGLGNQPQHF	.	.	TRBV28	TRBJ1-5
TGTGCCAGCAGTTCCATTTATGCCGGGGGGGGAAATGAAAAACTGTTTTTT	CASSSIYAGGGNEKLFF	.	.	TRBV27	TRBJ1-4
TGTGCCAGCTCACCACTGGGTTGGGGCAGCACCCTGACTTTC	CASSPLGWGSTLTF	.	.	TRBV18	TRBJ2-6
TGCAGCGTTGAAGGGAGGGGACTAGCCGAATTGGTTGAGCAGTTCTTC	CSVEGRGLAELVEQFF	.	TRBD2	TRBV29-1	TRBJ2-1
TGTGCCAGCAGTTCAGGGTTCGGTCAGCCCCAGCATTTT	CASSSGFGQPQHF	once	.	TRBV28	TRBJ1-5
TGTGCCAGCAGTGAAGTCGCCAAGGTAGAAAAGGGACAGGTAAGTACAGATACGCAGTATTTT	CASSEVAKVEKGQVSTDTQYF	.	TRBD1	TRBV6-1	TRBJ2-3
TGTGCCAGCAGCTCCAAAAGGGGAACTGAAGCTTTCTTT	CASSSKRGTEAFF	.	.	TRBV7-3	TRBJ1-1
TGTGCCAGCAGCTTCGGTACGAGGAACACTGAAGCTTTCTTT	CASSFGTRNTEAFF	.	.	TRBV5-4	TRBJ1-1
TGTGCCAGCAGCTTAGCGCAGGGTGATCGGGGCTACACCTTC	CASSLAQGDRGYTF	.	.	TRBV7-2	TRBJ1-2
TGTGCCAGCAGTTACTCCCGACTAGCGGGACCCAATGAGCAGTTCTTC	CASSYSRLAGPNEQFF	.	TRBD2	TRBV6-5	TRBJ2-1
TGTGCCAGCAGCACGGACAGCCCAAACACCGGGGAGCTGTTTTTT	CASSTDSPNTGELFF	.	.	TRBV28	TRBJ2-2
TGTGCCAGCAGCAACGAGGGGGCTGGGGCCAACGGCCTGACTTTC	CASSNEGAGANGLTF	.	TRBD1	TRBV6-5	TRBJ2-6
TGTGCCAGTAGTATATTCGGGGGAGCAGGTACTGAAGCTTTCTTT	CASSIFGGAGTEAFF	.	.	TRBV19	TRBJ1-1
TGTGCCAGCACTCTAGCGGGGGGCTCGCATGAGCAGTTCTTC	CASTLAGGSHEQFF	.	TRBD2	TRBV2	TRBJ2-1
TGTGCCAGCAGCTCCCGCGGGACGAGCTCCTACAATGAGCAGTTCTTC	CASSSRGTSSYNEQFF	few	.	TRBV11-3	TRBJ2-1
TGTGCCAGCAGCTTGGGGGCTCAGGCCGGGGAGCTGTTTTTT	CASSLGAQAGELFF	.	.	TRBV7-2	TRBJ2-2
TGTGCCAGCAGTCTAGGCGGCTTGGGGGGCACTGAAGCTTTCTTT	CASSLGGLGGTEAFF	.	.	TRBV28	TRBJ1-1
TGTGCCAGCAGTGAAGCACTGCTAGCGGGGTACCACGAGCAGTACTTC	CASSEALLAGYHEQYF	.	TRBD2	TRBV6-1	TRBJ2-7
TGTGCCAGCAGCTTTTCCACGGTTTGGACACAAGAGACCCAGTACTTC	CASSFSTVWTQETQYF	.	.	TRBV11-2	TRBJ2-5
TGTGCCAGCGCGCAGGACGGTGGGGCGCTTGGCGAGCAGTACTTC	CASAQDGGALGEQYF	once	.	TRBV6-1	TRBJ2-7
TGTGCCAGCAGCGTTACAGACAATCAGCCCCAGCATTTT	CASSVTDNQPQHF	.	.	TRBV9	TRBJ1-5
TGTGCCACCAGCGGAATGGACAGGGACCTCACCGATACGCAGTATTTT	CATSGMDRDLTDTQYF	.	TRBD1	TRBV15	TRBJ2-3
TGTGCCAGCAGCGATGGACGGGAGGAGTACTTC	CASSDGREEYF	few	TRBD2	TRBV11-2	TRBJ2-7
TGTGCCAGTAGTAGCCAGACAGTTACTGAAGCTTTCTTT	CASSSQTVTEAFF	.	.	TRBV19	TRBJ1-1
TGTGCCAGCAGTTTTGGACTAGCGGGCTACAATGAGCAGTTCTTC	CASSFGLAGYNEQFF	.	TRBD2	TRBV6-5	TRBJ2-1
TGTGCCAGCAGCTTACTTAGGGGCTACGAGCAGTACTTC	CASSLLRGYEQYF	.	.	TRBV6-6	TRBJ2-7
TGTGCCAGCAGCTTGACAGGGGGCGAGGACTATGGCTACACCTTC	CASSLTGGEDYGYTF	.	TRBD1	TRBV5-5	TRBJ1-2
TGTGCCAGTAGAGACAGGAGGCTTTTAGCTTTCTTT	CASRDRRLLAFF	.	.	TRBV19	TRBJ1-1
TGTGCCAGTACCCTAGGACAGGGGGCGGTTTACGAGCAGTACTTC	CASTLGQGAVYEQYF	.	TRBD1	TRBV19	TRBJ2-7
TGTGCCAGCGGTGAAGGGCCAGGGGTGGGTCAGCCTCAGCATTTT	CASGEGPGVGQPQHF	.	.	TRBV19	TRBJ1-5
TGCGCCAGCAGCCAAGGGGGGGTCGGCACAGATACGCAGTATTTT	CASSQGGVGTDTQYF	few	.	TRBV4-1	TRBJ2-3
TGCGCCAGCAGCTTACTACCCGGGACAGGGGGTAGAGAGACCCAGTACTTC	CASSLLPGTGGRETQYF	.	TRBD1	TRBV5-1	TRBJ2-5
TGCAGTGCTAGAAATCTAGCCGAGCAGTACTTC	CSARNLAEQYF	.	.	TRBV20-1	TRBJ2-7
TGCAGCGTTGTGGGGGCCGCTTACTACGAGCAGTACTTC	CSVVGAAYYEQYF	.	.	TRBV29-1	TRBJ2-7
TGTGCCAGCAGTCTCTTAGGAGGGAGCAATCAGCCCCAGCATTTT	CASSLLGGSNQPQHF	.	.	TRBV27	TRBJ1-5
TGTGCCAGCGCGGACAGGGGCGATCAGCCCCAGCATTTT	CASADRGDQPQHF	.	TRBD1	TRBV18	TRBJ1-5
TGTGCCAGCAGTCCGGTCCCCACAGATACGCAGTATTTT	CASSPVPTDTQYF	.	.	TRBV27	TRBJ2-3
TGTGCTAGTGGTTTGGTACCGTTTCACCAACTCGGCACAGATACGCAGTATTTT	CASGLVPFHQLGTDTQYF	.	.	TRBV12-5	TRBJ2-3
TGTGCCAGCAGGGTGGGACAGCACTCTGGAAACACCATATATTTT	CASRVGQHSGNTIYF	.	TRBD1	TRBV28	TRBJ1-3
TGTGCCAGCAGTTTCAAAGGGGGCGTTTACAATGAGCAGTTCTTC	CASSFKGGVYNEQFF	.	TRBD1	TRBV28	TRBJ2-1
TGTGCCAGCAGCTCGGACTGGGCCTACGAGCAGTACTTC	CASSSDWAYEQYF	.	.	TRBV7-9	TRBJ2-7
TGTGCCAGCACCTTCTCGACAGCTAACTATGGCTACACCTTC	CASTFSTANYGYTF	.	.	TRBV6-6	TRBJ1-2
TGTGCCAGCAGTACGGTAGGGGACAGGGCCTACGAGCAGTACTTC	CASSTVGDRAYEQYF	once	TRBD1	TRBV6-5	TRBJ2-7
TGTGCCAGCAGTTCCCGGGATACTAACTATGGCTACACCTTC	CASSSRDTNYGYTF	.	.	TRBV6-6	TRBJ1-2
TGTGCCAGCTCTTACAGTCGGGGCACTGAAGCTTTCTTT	CASSYSRGTEAFF	.	.	TRBV28	TRBJ1-1
TGTGCCAGTCAAGGGACAGCGAGCTCCTACGAGCAGTACTTC	CASQGTASSYEQYF	.	TRBD1	TRBV19	TRBJ2-7
TGTGCCAGCAGTGAGGCCGATCAGCCCCAGCATTTT	CASSEADQPQHF	.	.	TRBV25-1	TRBJ1-5
TGTGCCAGCACCAGGGGCGTTGGGGCCAACGTCCTGACTTTC	CASTRGVGANVLTF	.	.	TRBV6-5	TRBJ2-6
TGCGCCAGCAGCTTGCGGGGTGAAGCTTTCTTT	CASSLRGEAFF	.	.	TRBV5-1	TRBJ1-1